This is a list of T cell receptor beta chains from one sample in a study of monozygotic twins with inflammatory bowel disease. Following a re-call of the 5' RACE reads, TCRdb has one entry per CDR3 protein and lacks DNA. The sample table sets out 300,000 to 350,000 distinct CDR3 sequences. The sample taken for sequencing was blood. These receptors all stem from a human donor with ulcerative colitis or Crohn's disease, or a healthy co-twin of an affected twin (not recorded which). The CDR3 runs from the conserved cysteine through the conserved F or W.

V	J	CDR3
TRBV30	TRBJ1-1	CAWSAGSPTGNTEAFF
TRBV7-2	TRBJ2-3	CASSSRTSGKLDTQYF
TRBV9	TRBJ2-7	CASSVEGGIYEQYF
TRBV15	TRBJ2-3	CAAQQGRRTDTQYF
TRBV11-2	TRBJ2-3	CASSQGQDTDTQYF
TRBV19	TRBJ1-1	CASRFGTNMNTEAFF
TRBV5-1	TRBJ1-2	CASSKAFQGDRGYTF
TRBV6-1	TRBJ2-2	CASSPLIGLADEELFF
TRBV9	TRBJ2-5	CASSVAGQIETQYF
TRBV10-3	TRBJ2-7	CAIRPDSGGVYEQYF
TRBV5-1	TRBJ1-1	CASSLGRGAMNTEAFF
TRBV29-1	TRBJ1-4	CSVDVVGEKLFF
TRBV20-1	TRBJ2-7	CSARAVQKSPTASYYEQYF
TRBV2	TRBJ1-1	CASSELGGDTEAFF
TRBV5-1	TRBJ1-1	CASSFVDRAGAEAFF
TRBV6-2/TRBV6-3	TRBJ2-5	CASSPRYRTRRETQYF
TRBV7-9	TRBJ1-1	CASSFGDREAFF
TRBV18	TRBJ2-2	CASSPIGATGELFF
TRBV12-3/TRBV12-4	TRBJ2-5	CASGTGGETQYF
TRBV19	TRBJ2-7	CASSEGLGQYF
TRBV20-1	TRBJ2-7	CSARSGAGSSYEQYF
TRBV12-3/TRBV12-4	TRBJ2-1	CASCLWGNEQFF
TRBV24-1	TRBJ1-1	CATAGTGNTEAFF
TRBV7-2	TRBJ2-3	CASSQRAITDTQYF
TRBV6-1	TRBJ2-7	CASSLWGGNYEQYF
TRBV30	TRBJ2-2	CAWSTGWPGELFF
TRBV6-5	TRBJ2-7	CASATRGYEQYF
TRBV7-2	TRBJ1-2	CASSPAGVDYGYTF
TRBV7-3	TRBJ2-5	CASSLIPGTGNQETQYF
TRBV7-2	TRBJ2-3	CASSLVGTGTTDTQYF
TRBV28	TRBJ1-4	CASRARGGATNEKLFF
TRBV5-1	TRBJ2-7	CASSFVTSSSEQYF
TRBV7-2	TRBJ2-3	CASSFGLAGPDTQYF
TRBV4-1	TRBJ2-7	CASSQVVRIAEQYF
TRBV10-1	TRBJ1-5	CASSESFTAGQEIVQPQHF
TRBV18	TRBJ1-5	CASSLTPGFNRGGNQPQHF
TRBV13	TRBJ2-3	CASSPGTGITDTQYF
TRBV7-9	TRBJ1-2	CASSLESVYGYTF
TRBV20-1	TRBJ2-5	CSARTRTGRWETQYF
TRBV11-1	TRBJ2-1	CASSSPDRAGLAGGPYNEQFF
TRBV4-3	TRBJ1-1	CASSQDRFGTEAFF
TRBV29-1	TRBJ2-1	CSIRQKFTIFYRNSSYNEQFF
TRBV19	TRBJ2-1	CASSNFLGYDEQFF
TRBV5-1	TRBJ2-1	CASSRVVLSSYNEQFF
TRBV7-2	TRBJ2-5	CASSLRSKLETQYF
TRBV28	TRBJ2-1	CASSRSEGLAFHNEQFF
TRBV24-1	TRBJ2-3	CATSDAGQSLADTQYF
TRBV5-1	TRBJ2-3	CASSFGPSGISDTQYF
TRBV20-1	TRBJ2-3	CSARDAPGSGRPDTQYF
TRBV7-9	TRBJ2-7	CASSPGTGDTYEQYF
TRBV11-1	TRBJ2-7	CASSLALDWGSVAYEQYF
TRBV6-1	TRBJ1-5	CASSEYNQPQHF
TRBV7-2	TRBJ2-1	CASSLAPSGSLSYNEQFF
TRBV5-6	TRBJ2-2	CASSPSGARTGELFF
TRBV5-1	TRBJ2-5	CATTPRGSGGEETQYF
TRBV4-1	TRBJ1-1	CASSQLQGAMNTEAFF